This TCR beta chain was identified during a study of beta chain features in type 1 diabetes. cDNA synthesis used the whole RNA isolate, giving expressed TCRB sequences. Measured with immunoSEQ multiplex PCR; TCRdb has only the in-frame clones, and not every one. The sample gives 120,000 or so clones, over 15% of which show up once; 2% to 3% is in the top ten. The CDR3 is made up of 16 amino acids. Germline assignment: CDR1 LGHNA and CDR2 YSLEER. V was clipped by 3 bases and J by 5 bases, with 17 bases between them. Study findings and constraints: A moderate, significant TCRB CDR3 shortening appeared in type 1 diabetes across four CD4+ subsets.

Concerning this clone: Antigen unknown.

The receptor was isolated from a man aged 25 to 45 with type 1 diabetes. V usage is TRBV4-3 and J usage is TRBJ2-1, with D tentatively TRBD1 (5 bases). Material for sequencing was central memory CD4+ T cells from blood. CDR3 in amino acids: CASSHTHVRGNNEQFF. In DNA, the CDR3 is TGCGCCAGCAGCCATACTCACGTTAGGGGAAACAATGAGCAGTTCTTC.